This T cell receptor (beta chain) was recovered during a study of T cell responses to AZD1222 COVID-19 vaccine. Study outcomes and limitations: Reportedly, nearly half of unique spike TCRs recognized epitopes outside B.1.351/B.1.1.7 mutations. Two doses of AZD1222 preceded a rise in Spike-specific TCR breadth and depth. CD4 TCRs covered the whole spike, strongest at regions 160-218 and 743-854.

Sequencing used immunoSEQ multiplex PCR; TCRdb keeps in-frame clones, though not all of them. Among approximately 130,000 clones, over 90% were seen once, and the ten largest hold roughly 0.91%. Note on this clone: Its antigen is still unknown.

This CDR3 contains 13 residues. The germline V gene encodes CDR1 MGHDK and CDR2 SYGVNS. Trimming removed 5 bases at V and 9 bases at J, with 11 bases between. This specimen was peripheral blood, taken on day 0 of AZD1222 vaccination. The chain carries TRBV25-1 and TRBJ1-6; D is possibly TRBD1 (6 bases). The sequence was collected from an adult in good health. CDR3 coding DNA: TGTGCCAGCAGTCTCACAGGGATTTCACCCCTCCACTTT. Translated: CASSLTGISPLHF. The variable domain in full, with the rest retrieved from reference TRBV25-1 and TRBJ1-6, is EADIYQTPRYLVIGTGKKITLECSQTMGHDKMYWYQQDPGMELHLIHYSYGVNSTEKGDLSSESTVSRIRTEHFPLTLESARPSHTSQYLCASSLTGISPLHFGNGTRLTVT.